A single sample gave rise to the 22 T cell receptor delta chains below, sequenced in a study of gamma-delta chains in newborns, infants, children. TCRdb re-processed the reads using CATT. The profile covers just under 9,500 delta-chain clones, with 20% to 25% appearing a single time and less than 5.5% taken by the ten largest. Material for sequencing was blood. These receptors originate from a child who was a newborn, infant or young child, either healthy, febrile or measles-vaccinated (not recorded which).

This clone was seen more than once but under ten times. The V call is TRDV2, the J call TRDJ3, with 10 bases matching TRDD3. V was clipped by 3 bases and J by 1 base; unmatched bases: 11. Germline lookup yields CDR1 GEAIGNYY and CDR2 EKD. The CDR3 contains 20 residues. CDR3 DNA: TGTGCCTGTGACCCCGTACTGGGGGATGCCCATTCCTGGGACACCCGACAGATGTTTTTC. Protein: CACDPVLGDAHSWDTRQMFF.

The chain employs TRDV1 and TRDJ1; 9 nucleotides line up with TRDD2. The trim removed 0 bases at V and 0 bases at J, leaving 23 bases unmatched. Germline V gene sequence: CDR1 TSWWSYY, CDR2 QGS. The CDR3 is 23 residues long. CDR3 in amino acids: CALGELVPPSYVLGVLYTDKLIF. The DNA of the CDR3 is TGTGCTCTTGGGGAACTAGTCCCCCCTTCCTACGTACTGGGCGTACTTTACACCGATAAACTCATCTTT.

The chain uses TRDV2 and TRDJ1; TRDD3 matches 9 bases. The V segment lost 2 bases and the J segment 5 bases; nucleotides outside the gene matches: 5. Germline lookup yields CDR1 GEAIGNYY and CDR2 EKD. This CDR3 has 14 residues. CDR3 loop: CACDMAGGSDKLIF. DNA for the CDR3: TGTGCCTGTGACATGGCTGGGGGATCGGATAAACTCATCTTT.

With regard to this clone: One end of the junction fails to match germline, which may point to a read error. The V gene is TRDV2, the J gene TRDJ3; TRDD3 matches 8 bases. This CDR3 is 20 amino acids long. Germline assignment: CDR1 GEAIGNYY and CDR2 EKD. CDR3 region: CACDTVLLGGTSWDTRKMFF. CDR3 in DNA: TGTGCCTGTGACACTGTCCTACTGGGGGGTACCTCCTGGGACACCCGAAAGATGTTTTTC.

This clone is labeled as medium-sized. This chain uses TRDV2 with TRDJ1; D unresolved. Germline lookup yields CDR1 GEAIGNYY and CDR2 EKD. V lost 1 base, J lost 4 bases, and 15 bases lay in between. The CDR3 loop spans 15 amino acids. The DNA of the CDR3 is TGTGCCTGTGACACTCTAGGCAGCCGGGGCGATAAACTCATCTTT. It codes for CACDTLGSRGDKLIF.

A note on this clone: Other nucleotide sequences in the sample specify the same CDR3. This chain uses TRDV2 with TRDJ1; 12 nucleotides line up with TRDD3. The V gene end was trimmed by 4 bases and the J gene end by 3 bases; junction bases not matched to a gene: 29. CDR3 length: 23 amino acids. Germline CDR1 GEAIGNYY, CDR2 EKD. This chain's CDR3 is CACEPLPGLIGTQLGDTPDKLIF. The CDR3, as DNA: TGTGCCTGTGAACCCCTTCCCGGTCTAATCGGTACACAACTGGGGGATACCCCCGATAAACTCATCTTT.

The V and J genes are TRDV2 and TRDJ1; 11 bases fit TRDD3. Per germline, CDR1 GEAIGNYY and CDR2 EKD. The CDR3 runs to 20 residues. With V trimmed by 0 bases and J by 3 bases, 17 bases remained unmatched. The CDR3 DNA follows: TGTGCCTGTGACACCCTTTCTGGGGGATACCTGACCGGTCCACCCGATAAACTCATCTTT. It specifies CACDTLSGGYLTGPPDKLIF.

This clone has just one count. The chain is built from TRDV1 and TRDJ1; D is uncertain. Germline assignment: CDR1 TSWWSYY and CDR2 QGS. CDR3 size: 20 residues. Trimming took off 2 bases at V and 0 bases at J, with 25 bases between the two ends. CDR3 sequence: CALGELASLCGYAYTDKLIF. CDR3 coding DNA: TGTGCTCTTGGGGAATTGGCCTCCCTCTGTGGCTACGCGTACACCGATAAACTCATCTTT.

This clone is classed as large. V usage is TRDV2 and J usage is TRDJ1; unclear D gene. Trimming removed 2 bases from V and 0 bases from J, with 24 bases in between. The CDR3 is 19 residues long. Germline V gene sequence: CDR1 GEAIGNYY, CDR2 EKD. This CDR3 is CACDKLNPGPSSNTDKLIF. CDR3 nucleotides: TGTGCCTGTGACAAATTAAATCCGGGTCCATCGTCGAACACCGATAAACTCATCTTT.

This clone was recorded a few times. The same CDR3 is also encoded by other DNA sequences in this sample. The chain links TRDV2 to TRDJ3, with D hard to call. Germline CDR1 GEAIGNYY, CDR2 EKD. Trimming shortened V by 0 bases and J by 0 bases, and 11 bases separated the two germline ends. The CDR3 extends over 18 amino acids. This CDR3 reads CACDTGGPLSWDTRQMFF. The CDR3 DNA reads TGTGCCTGTGACACCGGAGGGCCACTCTCCTGGGACACCCGACAGATGTTTTTC.

This clone was picked up a small number of times. Other DNA sequences within the sample encode an identical CDR3. The chain couples TRDV2 to TRDJ1, with D perhaps TRDD3 (6 bases). Deletions cut 3 bases from V and 8 bases from J, with 24 bases between. In germline, CDR1 is GEAIGNYY, CDR2 EKD. The CDR3 extends over 16 amino acids. The CDR3 region is CACDPLGPGIPGKLIF. The CDR3 DNA follows: TGTGCCTGTGACCCGCTGGGGCCGGGGATCCCCGGGAAACTCATCTTT.

By proportion, this clone is medium-sized (0.01 to 0.1%). This sample includes further DNA sequences coding for the same CDR3. This chain links TRDV1 with TRDJ1; 11 bases agree with TRDD3. The CDR3 contains 20 residues. V gave up 2 bases and J gave up 3 bases; unmatched junction bases: 17. Germline CDR1 TSWWSYY, CDR2 QGS. CDR3: CALGEYARGPGGYLADKLIF. CDR3 DNA: TGTGCTCTTGGGGAATATGCGAGGGGGCCTGGGGGATACCTCGCCGATAAACTCATCTTT.

The CDR3 bases are TGTGCCTGTGACACCGTAACTGGGGGAAAAGTGTACACCGATAAACTCATCTTT. Its protein product is CACDTVTGGKVYTDKLIF. V is TRDV2 and J is TRDJ1; 9 bases are a match to TRDD3. CDR1 GEAIGNYY and CDR2 EKD come from the germline V gene. J was trimmed by 0 bases and V by 0 bases; bases with no gene match: 10. The CDR3 covers 18 residues.

The chain combines TRDV2 with TRDJ1; D perhaps matches TRDD3 (5 bases). Trimming took off 1 base at V and 5 bases at J, with 16 bases between the two ends. Looked up from germline, CDR1 is GEAIGNYY and CDR2 is EKD. The CDR3 runs to 15 residues. For the CDR3, the DNA is TGTGCCTGTGACACGGTAGGGATCGGGGCGGATAAACTCATCTTT. Translating gives CACDTVGIGADKLIF.

This clone was counted only a few times. CDR3 region: CACDTLTGGYGNKLIF. DNA of the CDR3: TGTGCCTGTGACACCCTTACTGGGGGATACGGGAATAAACTCATCTTT. The V gene is TRDV2, the J gene TRDJ1, with TRDD3 matching over 13 bases. The J segment lost 6 bases and the V segment lost 0 bases, leaving 6 bases of the junction unmatched. Germline CDR1 GEAIGNYY, CDR2 EKD. The CDR3 totals 16 residues.

This clone was counted a single time. A much larger clonotype is one base distant, so this may be a read error. The chain carries TRDV1 and TRDJ1, with 12 positions matching TRDD3. Germline V gene sequence: CDR1 TSWWSYY, CDR2 QGS. The CDR3 extends over 24 amino acids. After removal of 0 bases from V and 4 bases from J, the junction contained 27 bases not matched to a gene. Here the CDR3 reads CALGELVYSRRGTGGYFYIDKLIF. As DNA, the CDR3 is TGTGCTCTTGGGGAACTAGTATATAGTCGGCGAGGTACTGGGGGATACTTCTACATCGATAAACTCATCTTT.

The chain is built from TRDV2 and TRDJ1; 10 nucleotides agree with TRDD3. Looked up from germline, CDR1 is GEAIGNYY and CDR2 is EKD. The CDR3 covers 16 residues. Trimming removed 3 bases from V and 0 bases from J; junction bases left unmatched: 6. The CDR3 reads CACDALGDKNTDKLIF. The DNA of the CDR3 is TGTGCCTGTGACGCCCTGGGGGATAAGAACACCGATAAACTCATCTTT.

The chain couples TRDV2 to TRDJ3; 10 positions match TRDD3. Germline values: CDR1 GEAIGNYY, CDR2 EKD. The CDR3 loop spans 20 amino acids. Unmatched junction bases numbered 10, after V lost 3 bases and J lost 0 bases. The CDR3 coding sequence is TGTGCCTGTGACCCTGTACTGGGGGATTCCCCCTCCTGGGACACCCGACAGATGTTTTTC. It specifies CACDPVLGDSPSWDTRQMFF.

This clone qualifies as medium-sized. The chain couples TRDV2 to TRDJ1; 12 bases align to TRDD3. This CDR3 has 18 amino acids. The junction had 9 bases not matched to a gene; V was cut back by 0 bases and J by 2 bases. From germline, CDR1 is GEAIGNYY and CDR2 EKD. The CDR3 nucleotides are TGTGCCTGTGACACCGTGCTGGGGGATACGCGAAGGACCGATAAACTCATCTTT. Amino acids: CACDTVLGDTRRTDKLIF.

This clone has only a few counts. V gene TRDV2 combines with J gene TRDJ1; the match to TRDD3 covers 7 bases. V lost 1 base, J lost 3 bases, and 13 bases stayed unmatched. CDR3 size: 17 residues. From germline, CDR1 is GEAIGNYY and CDR2 EKD. CDR3 amino acids: CACDTLSSGIPSDKLIF. The DNA for the CDR3 is TGTGCCTGTGACACTCTCTCCTCAGGGATACCGTCCGATAAACTCATCTTT.

As concerns this clone: One junction end disagrees with the germline gene, perhaps due to a read error. The same CDR3 is also encoded by other DNA sequences in this sample. V gene TRDV2 combines with J gene TRDJ3; D might be TRDD3 (5 bases). This CDR3 is 18 amino acids long. The germline V gene has CDR1 GEAIGNYY and CDR2 EKD. The CDR3 loop is CACDTGWGSSWDTRQMFF. The CDR3 bases are TGTGCCTGCGACACCGGTTGGGGTAGCTCCTGGGACACCCGACAGATGTTTTTC.

This clone was counted a single time. The gene calls are TRDV2 and TRDJ1; 8 nucleotides agree with TRDD3. CDR1 is GEAIGNYY and CDR2 is EKD in the germline V gene. The CDR3 loop spans 16 amino acids. V lost 0 bases to trimming and J lost 7 bases; unmatched junction nucleotides: 12. The CDR3 DNA is TGTGCCTGTGACACCATATCTGGGGGACTTCCCCCTAAACTCATCTTT. Its translation: CACDTISGGLPPKLIF.